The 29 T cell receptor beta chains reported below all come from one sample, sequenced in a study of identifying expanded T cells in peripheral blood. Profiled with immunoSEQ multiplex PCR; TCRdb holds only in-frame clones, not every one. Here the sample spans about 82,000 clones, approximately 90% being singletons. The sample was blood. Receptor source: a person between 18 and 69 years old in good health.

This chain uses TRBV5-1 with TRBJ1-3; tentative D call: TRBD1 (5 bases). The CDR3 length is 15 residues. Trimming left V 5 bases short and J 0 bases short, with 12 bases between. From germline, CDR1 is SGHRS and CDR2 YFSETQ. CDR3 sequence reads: CASRGDQNSGNTIYF. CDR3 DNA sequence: TGCGCCAGCAGGGGGGACCAAAACTCTGGAAACACCATATATTTT.

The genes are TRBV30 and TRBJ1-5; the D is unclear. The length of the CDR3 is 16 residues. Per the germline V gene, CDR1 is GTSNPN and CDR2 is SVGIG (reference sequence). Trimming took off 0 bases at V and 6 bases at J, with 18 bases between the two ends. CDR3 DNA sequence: TGTGCCTGGAGTGTAGACCGGGGATCTCCCCGTCAGCCCCAGCATTTT. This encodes CAWSVDRGSPRQPQHF.

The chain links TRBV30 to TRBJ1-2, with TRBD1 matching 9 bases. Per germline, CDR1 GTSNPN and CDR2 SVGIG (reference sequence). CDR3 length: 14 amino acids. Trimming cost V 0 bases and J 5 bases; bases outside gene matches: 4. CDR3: CAWSVGGQGYGYTF. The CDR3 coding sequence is TGTGCCTGGAGTGTAGGTGGACAGGGGTATGGCTACACCTTC. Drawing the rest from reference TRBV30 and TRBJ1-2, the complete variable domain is SQTIHQWPATLVQPVGSPLSLECTVEGTSNPNLYWYRQAAGRGLQLLFYSVGIGQISSEVPQNLSASRPQDRQFILSSKKLLLSDSGFYLCAWSVGGQGYGYTFGSGTRLTVV.

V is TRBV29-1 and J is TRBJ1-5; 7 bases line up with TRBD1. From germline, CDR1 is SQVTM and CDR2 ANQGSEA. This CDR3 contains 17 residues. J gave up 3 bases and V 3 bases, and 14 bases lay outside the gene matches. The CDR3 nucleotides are TGCAGCGTTGAGTTAAATGACCAGGGGGTCACCAATCAGCCCCAGCATTTT. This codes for CSVELNDQGVTNQPQHF. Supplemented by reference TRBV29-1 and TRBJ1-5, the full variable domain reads SAVISQKPSRDICQRGTSLTIQCQVDSQVTMMFWYRQQPGQSLTLIATANQGSEATYESGFVIDKFPISRPNLTFSTLTVSNMSPEDSSIYLCSVELNDQGVTNQPQHFGDGTRLSIL.

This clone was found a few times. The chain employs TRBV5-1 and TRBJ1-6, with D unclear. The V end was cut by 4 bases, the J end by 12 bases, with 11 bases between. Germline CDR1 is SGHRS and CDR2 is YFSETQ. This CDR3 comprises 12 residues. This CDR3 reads CASSPESGPLHF. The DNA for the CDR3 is TGCGCCAGCAGCCCGGAGAGTGGACCCCTCCACTTT. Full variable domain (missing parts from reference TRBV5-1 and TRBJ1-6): KAGVTQTPRYLIKTRGQQVTLSCSPISGHRSVSWYQQTPGQGLQFLFEYFSETQRNKGNFPGRFSGRQFSNSRSEMNVSTLELGDSALYLCASSPESGPLHFGNGTRLTVT.

CDR3 DNA sequence: TGTGCCAGCAGCTTAGGCCGGAACCCTCAAGAGACCCAGTACTTC. Protein: CASSLGRNPQETQYF. V usage is TRBV7-3 and J usage is TRBJ2-5; D ambiguous. The V and J ends lost 2 bases and 2 bases respectively, with 12 bases between them. The CDR3 spans 15 residues. The germline V gene encodes CDR1 SGHTA and CDR2 FQGTGA.

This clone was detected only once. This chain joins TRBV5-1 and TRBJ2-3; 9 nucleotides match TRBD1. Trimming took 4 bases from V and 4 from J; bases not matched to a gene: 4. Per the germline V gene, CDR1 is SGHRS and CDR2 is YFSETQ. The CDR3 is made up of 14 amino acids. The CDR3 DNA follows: TGCGCCAGCAGCAAGGGACAGGGAGCAGATACGCAGTATTTT. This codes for CASSKGQGADTQYF.

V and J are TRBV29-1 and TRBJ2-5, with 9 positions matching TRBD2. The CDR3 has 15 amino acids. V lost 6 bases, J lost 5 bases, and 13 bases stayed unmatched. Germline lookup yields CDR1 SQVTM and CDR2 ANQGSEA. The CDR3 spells CSVRGGGRAPETQYF. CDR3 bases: TGCAGCGTCCGAGGTGGCGGGAGGGCCCCGGAGACCCAGTACTTC.

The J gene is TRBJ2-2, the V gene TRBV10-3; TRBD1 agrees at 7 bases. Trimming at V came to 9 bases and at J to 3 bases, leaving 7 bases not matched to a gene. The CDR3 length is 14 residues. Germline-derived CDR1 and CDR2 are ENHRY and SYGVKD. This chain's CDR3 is CAITQDRDTGELFF. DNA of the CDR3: TGTGCCATAACTCAAGACAGGGACACCGGGGAGCTGTTTTTT.

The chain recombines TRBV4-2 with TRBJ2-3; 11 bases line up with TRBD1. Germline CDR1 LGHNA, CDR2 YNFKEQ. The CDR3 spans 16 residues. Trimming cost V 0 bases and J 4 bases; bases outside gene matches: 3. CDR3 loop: CASSQDWGQGADTQYF. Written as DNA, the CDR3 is TGTGCCAGCAGCCAAGATTGGGGACAGGGGGCAGATACGCAGTATTTT.

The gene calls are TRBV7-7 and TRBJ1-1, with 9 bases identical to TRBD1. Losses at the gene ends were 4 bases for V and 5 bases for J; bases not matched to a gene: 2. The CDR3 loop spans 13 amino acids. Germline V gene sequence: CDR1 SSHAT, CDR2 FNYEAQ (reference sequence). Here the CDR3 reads CASSSGTGTEAFF. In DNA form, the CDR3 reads TGTGCCAGCAGCTCCGGGACAGGGACTGAAGCTTTCTTT.

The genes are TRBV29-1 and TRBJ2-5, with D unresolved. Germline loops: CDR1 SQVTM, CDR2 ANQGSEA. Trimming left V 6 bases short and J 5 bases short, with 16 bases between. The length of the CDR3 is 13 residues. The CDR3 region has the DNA TGCAGCGTCCAGCGCCTTAACTCGGAGACCCAGTACTTC. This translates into CSVQRLNSETQYF. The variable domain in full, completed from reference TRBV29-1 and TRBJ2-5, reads SAVISQKPSRDICQRGTSLTIQCQVDSQVTMMFWYRQQPGQSLTLIATANQGSEATYESGFVIDKFPISRPNLTFSTLTVSNMSPEDSSIYLCSVQRLNSETQYFGPGTRLLVL.

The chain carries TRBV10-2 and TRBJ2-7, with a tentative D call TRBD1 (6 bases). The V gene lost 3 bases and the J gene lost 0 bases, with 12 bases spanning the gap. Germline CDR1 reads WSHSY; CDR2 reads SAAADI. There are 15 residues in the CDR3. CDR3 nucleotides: TGCGCCAGCAGTGAAACAGGGAAGTCCTCCTACGAGCAGTACTTC. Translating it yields CASSETGKSSYEQYF.

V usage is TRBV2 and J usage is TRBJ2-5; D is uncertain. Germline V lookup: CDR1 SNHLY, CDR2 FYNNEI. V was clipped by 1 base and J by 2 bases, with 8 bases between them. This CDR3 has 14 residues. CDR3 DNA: TGTGCCAGCAGTGAAGGTGGCAGACAAGAGACCCAGTACTTC. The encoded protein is CASSEGGRQETQYF.

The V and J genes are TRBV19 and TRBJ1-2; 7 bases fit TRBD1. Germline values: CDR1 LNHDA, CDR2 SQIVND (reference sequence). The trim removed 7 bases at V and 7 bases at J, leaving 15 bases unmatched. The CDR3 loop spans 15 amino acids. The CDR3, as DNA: TGTGCCAGTAATCCCCCTCTCGGCACAGGGGTTGGCTACACCTTC. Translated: CASNPPLGTGVGYTF.

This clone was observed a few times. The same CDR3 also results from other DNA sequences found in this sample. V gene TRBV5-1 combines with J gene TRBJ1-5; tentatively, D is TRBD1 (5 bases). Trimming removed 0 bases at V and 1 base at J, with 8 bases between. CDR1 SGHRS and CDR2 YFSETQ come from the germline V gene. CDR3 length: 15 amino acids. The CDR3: CASSLAPGSNQPQHF. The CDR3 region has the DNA TGCGCCAGCAGCTTGGCCCCAGGGAGCAATCAGCCCCAGCATTTT. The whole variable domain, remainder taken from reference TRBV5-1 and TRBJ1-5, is KAGVTQTPRYLIKTRGQQVTLSCSPISGHRSVSWYQQTPGQGLQFLFEYFSETQRNKGNFPGRFSGRQFSNSRSEMNVSTLELGDSALYLCASSLAPGSNQPQHFGDGTRLSIL.

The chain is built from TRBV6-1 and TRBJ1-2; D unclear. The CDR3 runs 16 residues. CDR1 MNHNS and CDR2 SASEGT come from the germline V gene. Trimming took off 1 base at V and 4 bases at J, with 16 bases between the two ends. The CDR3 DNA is TGTGCCAGCAGTGAAGATGGTCGGACGGGAGTCTATGGCTACACCTTC. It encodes CASSEDGRTGVYGYTF.

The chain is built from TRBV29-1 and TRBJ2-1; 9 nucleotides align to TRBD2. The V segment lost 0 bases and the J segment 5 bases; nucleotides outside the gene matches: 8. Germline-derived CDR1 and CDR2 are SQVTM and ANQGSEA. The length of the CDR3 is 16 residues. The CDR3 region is CSVEDPPSGVNNEQFF. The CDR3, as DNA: TGCAGCGTTGAAGATCCCCCTAGCGGGGTAAACAATGAGCAGTTCTTC.

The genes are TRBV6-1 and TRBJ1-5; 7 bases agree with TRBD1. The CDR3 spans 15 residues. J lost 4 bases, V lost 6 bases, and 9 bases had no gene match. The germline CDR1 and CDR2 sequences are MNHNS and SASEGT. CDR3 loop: CASRAGGGQNQPQHF. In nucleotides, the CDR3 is TGTGCCAGCAGGGCAGGGGGAGGCCAAAATCAGCCCCAGCATTTT.

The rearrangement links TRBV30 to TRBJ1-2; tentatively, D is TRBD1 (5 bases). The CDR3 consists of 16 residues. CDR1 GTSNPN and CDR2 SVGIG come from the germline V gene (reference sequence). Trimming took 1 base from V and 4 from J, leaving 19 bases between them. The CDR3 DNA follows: TGTGCCTGGAGTGAACAGACAGCGGCTTTCAGCTATGGCTACACCTTC. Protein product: CAWSEQTAAFSYGYTF.

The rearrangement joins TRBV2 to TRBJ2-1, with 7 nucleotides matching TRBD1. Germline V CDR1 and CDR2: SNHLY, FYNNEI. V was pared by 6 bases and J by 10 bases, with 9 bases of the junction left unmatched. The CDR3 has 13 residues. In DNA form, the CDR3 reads TGTGCCAGCAGCCCTGACAGGGTCGGGGAGCAGTTCTTC. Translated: CASSPDRVGEQFF.

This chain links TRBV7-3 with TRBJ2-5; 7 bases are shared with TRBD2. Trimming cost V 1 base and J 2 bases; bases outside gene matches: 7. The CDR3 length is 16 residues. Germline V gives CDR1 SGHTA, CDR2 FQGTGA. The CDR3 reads CASSLSRGLEQETQYF. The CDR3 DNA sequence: TGTGCCAGCAGCTTAAGTCGTGGACTAGAACAAGAGACCCAGTACTTC. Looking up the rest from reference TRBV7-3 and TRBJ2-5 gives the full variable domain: GAGVSQTPSNKVTEKGKYVELRCDPISGHTALYWYRQSLGQGPEFLIYFQGTGAADDSGLPNDRFFAVRPEGSVSTLKIQRTERGDSAVYLCASSLSRGLEQETQYFGPGTRLLVL.

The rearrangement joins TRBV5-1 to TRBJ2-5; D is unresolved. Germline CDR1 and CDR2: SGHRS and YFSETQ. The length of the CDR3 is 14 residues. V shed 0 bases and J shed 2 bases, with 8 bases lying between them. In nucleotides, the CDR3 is TGCGCCAGCAGCTTGGTGTCTGGTCAAGAGACCCAGTACTTC. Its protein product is CASSLVSGQETQYF.

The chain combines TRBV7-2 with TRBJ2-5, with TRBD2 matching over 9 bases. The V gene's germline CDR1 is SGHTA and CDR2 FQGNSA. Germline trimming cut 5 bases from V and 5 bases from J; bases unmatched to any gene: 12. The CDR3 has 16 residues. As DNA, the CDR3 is TGTGCCAGCAGCCCCCGGTTGGCGGGAGGGCGGGAGACCCAGTACTTC. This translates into CASSPRLAGGRETQYF.

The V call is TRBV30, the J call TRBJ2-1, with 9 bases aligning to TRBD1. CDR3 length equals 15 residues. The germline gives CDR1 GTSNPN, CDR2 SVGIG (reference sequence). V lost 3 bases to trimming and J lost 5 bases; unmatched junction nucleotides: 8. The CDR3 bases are TGTGCCTGGAGGGGACAGGGCTGGAGGGACAATGAGCAGTTCTTC. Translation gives CAWRGQGWRDNEQFF.

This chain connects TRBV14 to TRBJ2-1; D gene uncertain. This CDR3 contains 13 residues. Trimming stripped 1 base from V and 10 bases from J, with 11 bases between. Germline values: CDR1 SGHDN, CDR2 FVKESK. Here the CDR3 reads CASSQVEFSEQFF. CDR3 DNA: TGTGCCAGCAGCCAAGTAGAGTTTAGCGAGCAGTTCTTC. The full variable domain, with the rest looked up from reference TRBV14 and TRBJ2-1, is EAGVTQFPSHSVIEKGQTVTLRCDPISGHDNLYWYRRVMGKEIKFLLHFVKESKQDESGMPNNRFLAERTGGTYSTLKVQPAELEDSGVYFCASSQVEFSEQFFGPGTRLTVL.

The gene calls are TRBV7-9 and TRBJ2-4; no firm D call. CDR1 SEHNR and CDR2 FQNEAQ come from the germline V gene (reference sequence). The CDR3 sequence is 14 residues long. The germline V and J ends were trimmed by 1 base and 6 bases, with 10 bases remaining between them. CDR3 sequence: CASSLDTPGNIQYF. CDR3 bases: TGTGCCAGCAGCTTAGATACCCCAGGAAACATTCAGTACTTC.

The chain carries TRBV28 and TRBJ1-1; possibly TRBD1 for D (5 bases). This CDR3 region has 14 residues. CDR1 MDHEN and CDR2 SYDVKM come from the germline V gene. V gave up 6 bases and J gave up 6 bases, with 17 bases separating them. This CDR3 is CASRSGDESAEAFF. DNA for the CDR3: TGTGCCAGCAGGTCGGGGGACGAGAGCGCTGAAGCTTTCTTT. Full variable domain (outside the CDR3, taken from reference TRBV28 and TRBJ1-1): DVKVTQSSRYLVKRTGEKVFLECVQDMDHENMFWYRQDPGLGLRLIYFSYDVKMKEKGDIPEGYSVSREKKERFSLILESASTNQTSMYLCASRSGDESAEAFFGQGTRLTVV.

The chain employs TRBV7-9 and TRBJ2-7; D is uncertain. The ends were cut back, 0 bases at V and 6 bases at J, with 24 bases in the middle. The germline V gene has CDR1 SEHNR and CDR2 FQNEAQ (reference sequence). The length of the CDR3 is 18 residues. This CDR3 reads CASSLASFSEQAPGEQYF. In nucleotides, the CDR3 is TGTGCCAGCAGCTTAGCTTCTTTCTCCGAGCAGGCTCCGGGCGAGCAGTACTTC.